One and the same sample provided the 5 T cell receptor beta chains below, sequenced in a study of blood T cells in healthy people across ages. The use of a sample-barcoded 5' primer and a J-beta primer mix characterized a second PCR of about 7 to 12 cycles. TCRdb re-analysed the 5' RACE reads in MiXCR, keeping a single row per CDR3 protein. Of fewer than 750,000 distinct CDR3 sequences listed, 52% are singletons. The sequencing sample was made of blood. These receptors originate from a woman older than 75 in good health.

V gene TRBV20-1 combines with J gene TRBJ2-7; no clear D. V dropped 6 bases and J dropped 6 bases, with 12 bases sitting between them. The CDR3 is 11 residues long. Germline CDR1 DFQATT, CDR2 SNEGSKA (reference sequence). The CDR3 nucleotides read TGCAGTGCCGACCACGCCAGCGAGCAGTACTTC. Translation gives CSADHASEQYF.

This clonotype has ten or more counts. The V gene is TRBV20-1, the J gene TRBJ2-7; D could derive from TRBD1 or TRBD2 (5 bases each). The CDR3 has 15 amino acids. Trimming took 3 bases from V and 2 from J, leaving 17 bases between them. The germline gives CDR1 DFQATT, CDR2 SNEGSKA (reference sequence). The CDR3 loop reads CSASGRGQGTYEQYF. In DNA form, the CDR3 reads TGCAGTGCTAGTGGTCGGGGCCAGGGCACCTACGAGCAGTACTTC.

As for this clonotype: Given a much more abundant clone one base away, this may be a read error. As DNA, the CDR3 is TGTGCCAGCAGTGGGTCGGTCGCCTATGGCTGCACCTTC. Its translation is CASSGSVAYGCTF. The chain employs TRBV12-3 or TRBV12-4 and TRBJ1-2; D is unresolved. The CDR3 loop spans 13 amino acids.

The chain links TRBV12-3 or TRBV12-4 to TRBJ2-3, with 12 bases matching TRBD2. The CDR3 loop spans 17 amino acids. J gave up 4 bases and V 2 bases, and 7 bases lay outside the gene matches. The CDR3 loop is CASSLRLAGGASDTQYF. CDR3 DNA: TGTGCCAGCAGTTTACGGCTAGCGGGGGGGGCATCAGATACGCAGTATTTT.

This chain links TRBV12-3 or TRBV12-4 with TRBJ2-3; D gene uncertain. CDR3 length: 13 residues. V shed 5 bases and J shed 6 bases, with 12 bases lying between them. DNA for the CDR3: TGTGCCAGCAGTAGGATCGGGCCGGATACGCAGTATTTT. Its translation is CASSRIGPDTQYF.